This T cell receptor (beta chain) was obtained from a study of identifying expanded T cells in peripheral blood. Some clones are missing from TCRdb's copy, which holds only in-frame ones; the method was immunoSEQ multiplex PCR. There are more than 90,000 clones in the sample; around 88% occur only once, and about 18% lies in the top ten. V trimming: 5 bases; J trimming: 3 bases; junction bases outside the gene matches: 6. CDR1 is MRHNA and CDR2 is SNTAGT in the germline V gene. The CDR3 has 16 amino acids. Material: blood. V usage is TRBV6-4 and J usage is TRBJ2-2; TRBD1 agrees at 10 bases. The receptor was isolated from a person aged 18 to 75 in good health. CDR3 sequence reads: CASSKRQGADTGELFF. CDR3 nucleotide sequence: TGTGCCAGCAGTAAAAGACAGGGGGCGGACACCGGGGAGCTGTTTTTT.